This T cell receptor beta chain appears in the sequencing data of a study of T cell repertoires in cytomegalovirus infection. Turning to the study itself: Public TCR beta signatures marked donors with CMV infection and the matching HLA.

Unmatched junction bases numbered 8, after V lost 6 bases and J lost 12 bases. The CDR3 extends over 13 amino acids. TCRdb analysed the reads with MiXCR anew, one entry per CDR3 protein. The sample contains 450,000 to 650,000 distinct CDR3 sequences, 26% of which appear only once. A word on this clonotype: Its specificity is not known.

Study-wide results and caveats: CMV carriers with the relevant HLA were identified by cumulative public TCR beta family frequency. Predominance within the ex vivo response was attributable to HLA-C-restricted CMV-specific TCR beta clonotypes.

The chain uses TRBV7-1 and TRBJ2-1; 10 nucleotides match TRBD1. TRBV7-1 is an open reading frame whose function is uncertain. The source material was PBMCs. The receptor was isolated from a human donor in good health (CMV status not recorded). Some clones in this sample may be carry-over from other donors' samples. CDR3 protein: CASSPDRGLRQFF. CDR3 DNA sequence: TGTGCCAGCAGTCCAGACAGGGGGCTGCGGCAGTTCTTC.